This T cell receptor beta chain was recorded in a study of blood T cell repertoires in COVID-19. CDR1 and CDR2 (germline): LNHDA, SQIVND (reference sequence). The CDR3 runs to 15 residues. V was pared by 6 bases and J by 2 bases, with 16 bases between. The protocol was immunoSEQ multiplex PCR, while the TCRdb copy is restricted to in-frame clones and leaves out a portion. The sample shows approximately 280,000 clones, roughly nine tenths of them seen only once. What was sequenced was PBMCs or T cells enriched from blood (not recorded which). The V and J genes are TRBV19 and TRBJ1-1, with D perhaps matching TRBD1 (5 bases). This TCR was sampled from a woman aged 18-29 years who had recovered from COVID-19. The CDR3 reads CASRQWGPSNTEAFF. CDR3 coding DNA: TGTGCCAGTAGGCAGTGGGGCCCTAGTAACACTGAAGCTTTCTTT.